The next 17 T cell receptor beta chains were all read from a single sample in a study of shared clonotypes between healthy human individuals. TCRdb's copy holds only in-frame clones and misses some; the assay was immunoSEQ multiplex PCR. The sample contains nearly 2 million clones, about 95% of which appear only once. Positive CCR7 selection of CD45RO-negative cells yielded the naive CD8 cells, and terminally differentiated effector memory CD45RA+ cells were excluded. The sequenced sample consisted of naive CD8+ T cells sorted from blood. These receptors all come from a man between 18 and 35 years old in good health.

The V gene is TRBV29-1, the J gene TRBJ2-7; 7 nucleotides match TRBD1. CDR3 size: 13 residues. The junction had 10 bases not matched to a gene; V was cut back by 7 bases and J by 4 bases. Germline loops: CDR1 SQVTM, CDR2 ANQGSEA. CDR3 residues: CSGSLGGGYEQYF. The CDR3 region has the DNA TGCAGCGGGTCATTAGGGGGCGGGTACGAGCAGTACTTC.

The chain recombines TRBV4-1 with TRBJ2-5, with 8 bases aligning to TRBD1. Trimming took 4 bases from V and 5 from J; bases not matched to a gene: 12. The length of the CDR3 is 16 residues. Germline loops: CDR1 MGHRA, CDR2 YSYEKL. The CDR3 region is CASSLVVQGGSETQYF. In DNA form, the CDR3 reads TGCGCCAGCAGCCTAGTAGTACAGGGGGGTTCCGAGACCCAGTACTTC.

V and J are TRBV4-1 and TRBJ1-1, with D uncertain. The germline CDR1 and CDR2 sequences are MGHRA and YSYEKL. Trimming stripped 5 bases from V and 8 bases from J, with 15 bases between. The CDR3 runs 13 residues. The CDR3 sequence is CASSYVEHWEAFF. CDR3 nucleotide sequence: TGCGCCAGCAGCTACGTAGAACATTGGGAAGCTTTCTTT.

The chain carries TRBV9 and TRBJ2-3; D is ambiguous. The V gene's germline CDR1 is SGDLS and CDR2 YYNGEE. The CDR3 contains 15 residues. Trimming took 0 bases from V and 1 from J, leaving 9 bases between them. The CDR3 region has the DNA TGTGCCAGCAGCGTAGGTACCTTAGGCACAGATACGCAGTATTTT. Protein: CASSVGTLGTDTQYF.

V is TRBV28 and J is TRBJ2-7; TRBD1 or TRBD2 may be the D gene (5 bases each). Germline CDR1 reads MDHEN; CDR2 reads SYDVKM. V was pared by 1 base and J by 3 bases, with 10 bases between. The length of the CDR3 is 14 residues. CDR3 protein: CASSLSRDRYEQYF. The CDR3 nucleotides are TGTGCCAGCAGTTTATCCCGGGACCGCTACGAGCAGTACTTC.

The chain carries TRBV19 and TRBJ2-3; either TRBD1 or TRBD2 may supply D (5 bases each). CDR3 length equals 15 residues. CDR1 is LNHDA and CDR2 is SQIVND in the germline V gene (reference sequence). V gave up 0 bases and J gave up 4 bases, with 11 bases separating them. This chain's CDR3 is CASSIELGDSDTQYF. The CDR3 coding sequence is TGTGCCAGTAGTATAGAATTGGGGGATTCAGATACGCAGTATTTT. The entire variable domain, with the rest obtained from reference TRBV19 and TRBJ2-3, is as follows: DGGITQSPKYLFRKEGQNVTLSCEQNLNHDAMYWYRQDPGQGLRLIYYSQIVNDFQKGDIAEGYSVSREKKESFPLTVTSAQKNPTAFYLCASSIELGDSDTQYFGPGTRLTVL.

The CDR3 loop is CASSLSPGGDNQPQHF. The CDR3 bases are TGTGCCAGCAGTTTATCGCCAGGGGGAGACAATCAGCCCCAGCATTTT. The chain joins TRBV27 to TRBJ1-5, with 7 bases matching TRBD1. Germline V gene data show CDR1 as MNHEY and CDR2 as SMNVEV (reference sequence). The CDR3 length is 16 residues. After removal of 0 bases from V and 3 bases from J, the junction contained 5 bases not matched to a gene.

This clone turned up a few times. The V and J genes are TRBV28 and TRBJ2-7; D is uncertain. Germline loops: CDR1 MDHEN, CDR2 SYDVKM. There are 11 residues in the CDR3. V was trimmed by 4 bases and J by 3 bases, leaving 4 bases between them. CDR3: CASSYGYEQYF. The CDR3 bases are TGTGCCAGCAGTTACGGCTACGAGCAGTACTTC.

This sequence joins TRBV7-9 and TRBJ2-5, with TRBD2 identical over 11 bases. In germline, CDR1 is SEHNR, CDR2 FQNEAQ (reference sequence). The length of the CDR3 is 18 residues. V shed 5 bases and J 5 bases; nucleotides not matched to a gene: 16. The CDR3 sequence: CASSATSGGFLDKETQYF. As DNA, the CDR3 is TGTGCCAGCAGCGCAACTAGCGGGGGATTCTTGGATAAGGAGACCCAGTACTTC. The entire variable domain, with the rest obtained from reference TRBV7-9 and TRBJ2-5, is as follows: DTGVSQNPRHKITKRGQNVTFRCDPISEHNRLYWYRQTLGQGPEFLTYFQNEAQLEKSRLLSDRFSAERPKGSFSTLEIQRTEQGDSAMYLCASSATSGGFLDKETQYFGPGTRLLVL.

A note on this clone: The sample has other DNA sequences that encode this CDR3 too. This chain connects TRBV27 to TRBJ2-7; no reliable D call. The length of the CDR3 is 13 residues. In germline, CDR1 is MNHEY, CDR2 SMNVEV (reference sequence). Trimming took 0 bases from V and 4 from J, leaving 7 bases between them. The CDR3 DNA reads TGTGCCAGCAGTTTATCTTTTTTGTACGAGCAGTACTTC. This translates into CASSLSFLYEQYF.

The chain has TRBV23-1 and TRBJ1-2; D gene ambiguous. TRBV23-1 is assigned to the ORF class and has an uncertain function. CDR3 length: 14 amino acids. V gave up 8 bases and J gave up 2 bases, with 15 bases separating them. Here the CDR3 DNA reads TGCGCCAGCTGCCTCAGAGGCCAGAACTATGGCTACACCTTC. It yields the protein CASCLRGQNYGYTF.

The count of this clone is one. This CDR3 is CASSLLGGETYEQYF. CDR3 DNA sequence: TGCGCCAGCAGCTTACTTGGAGGTGAAACCTACGAGCAGTACTTC. This chain connects TRBV5-1 to TRBJ2-7; TRBD2 is a possible D gene (5 bases). V was pared by 2 bases and J by 2 bases, with 14 bases between. The CDR3 totals 15 residues. Germline V gives CDR1 SGHRS, CDR2 YFSETQ.

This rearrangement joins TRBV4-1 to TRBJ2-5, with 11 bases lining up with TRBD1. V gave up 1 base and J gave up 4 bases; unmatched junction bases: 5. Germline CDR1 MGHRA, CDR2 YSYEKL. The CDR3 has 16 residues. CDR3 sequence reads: CASSQVGTGGGETQYF. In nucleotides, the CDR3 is TGCGCCAGCAGCCAAGTTGGGACAGGGGGTGGAGAGACCCAGTACTTC.

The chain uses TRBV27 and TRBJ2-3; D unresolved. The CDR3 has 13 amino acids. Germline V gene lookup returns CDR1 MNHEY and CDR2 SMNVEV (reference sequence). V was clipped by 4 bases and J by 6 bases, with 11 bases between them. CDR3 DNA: TGTGCCAGCAGTTCGTCATCGAGGGATACGCAGTATTTT. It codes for CASSSSSRDTQYF.

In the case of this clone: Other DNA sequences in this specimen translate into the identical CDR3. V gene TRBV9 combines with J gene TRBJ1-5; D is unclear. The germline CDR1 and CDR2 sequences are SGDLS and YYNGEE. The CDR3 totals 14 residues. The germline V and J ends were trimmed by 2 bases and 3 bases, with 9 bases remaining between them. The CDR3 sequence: CASSVDGYNQPQHF. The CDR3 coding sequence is TGTGCCAGCAGCGTTGACGGCTACAATCAGCCCCAGCATTTT.

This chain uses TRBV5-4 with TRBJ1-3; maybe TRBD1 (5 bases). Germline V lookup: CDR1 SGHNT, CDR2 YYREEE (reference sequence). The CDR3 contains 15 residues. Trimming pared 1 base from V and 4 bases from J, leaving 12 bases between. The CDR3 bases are TGTGCCAGCAGCTTGACCTCGGGACCAGGAAACACCATATATTTT. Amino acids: CASSLTSGPGNTIYF. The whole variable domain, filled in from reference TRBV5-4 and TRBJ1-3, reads ETGVTQSPTHLIKTRGQQVTLRCSSQSGHNTVSWYQQALGQGPQFIFQYYREEENGRGNFPPRFSGLQFPNYSSELNVNALELDDSALYLCASSLTSGPGNTIYFGEGSWLTVV.

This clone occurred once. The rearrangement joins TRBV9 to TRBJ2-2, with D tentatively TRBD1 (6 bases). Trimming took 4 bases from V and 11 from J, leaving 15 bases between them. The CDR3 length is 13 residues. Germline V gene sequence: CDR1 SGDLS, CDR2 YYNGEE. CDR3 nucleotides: TGTGCCAGCAGCCCCAATGTGGGGGCTGAGCTGTTTTTT. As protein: CASSPNVGAELFF.